This T cell receptor beta chain was sequenced in a study of blood T cell repertoires in COVID-19. Study overall: Sites across the United States, Italy and Spain contributed samples from acute and convalescent COVID-19. The cDNA or gDNA used as material had been derived from T cells, B-cell-depleted T cells, or PBMCs.

Under the authors' procedure: Scientists estimated how many nucleated cells there were by amplifying reference gene primers. Generated by immunoSEQ multiplex PCR, the TCRdb table keeps only in-frame clones and is missing some. The DNA gave D and trimming, while V, J and clone size come from that table. The sample lists fewer than 150,000 clones; approximately 90% were seen once. There are 14 residues in the CDR3. The germline CDR1 and CDR2 sequences are MDHEN and SYDVKM. Trimming took 5 bases from V and 8 from J; bases not matched to a gene: 6. The V and J genes are TRBV28 and TRBJ1-2; 12 bases agree with TRBD1. The sequence derives from a woman over 75 with acute or convalescent COVID-19. Sequencing used peripheral blood. The CDR3 DNA sequence: TGTGCCAGCAGTCCGGGACAGGGGGCGAAGGGCTACACCTTC. Its translation is CASSPGQGAKGYTF.